This passage covers 30 T cell receptor beta chains from one sample sequenced in a study of T cells expressing NK-cell markers. TCRdb reprocessed the 5' RACE reads and reports one entry per CDR3 protein, with no DNA. The sample shows 350,000 to 450,000 distinct CDR3 sequences, and roughly 5.2% sits with its ten largest clones. Material for sequencing was blood T cells: a sorted CD56 or NKG2C T cell subset, CD4+ or CD8+ T cells, or bulk PBMC T cells (not recorded which). Receptor source: a man aged 18-70 years in good health.

This chain joins TRBV6-5 and TRBJ1-4. The CDR3 runs 15 residues. Germline CDR1 MNHEY, CDR2 SVGAGI. CDR3 residues: CASTLGGRANEKLFF.

V usage is TRBV2 and J usage is TRBJ2-5; the TCRdb D gene call, TRBD1, has no DNA to confirm it. Germline V CDR1 and CDR2: SNHLY, FYNNEI. The CDR3 loop spans 13 amino acids. The CDR3 sequence is CASRRQGKETQYF.

J is TRBJ1-1 and V is TRBV7-6. This CDR3 has 13 amino acids. Germline CDR1 and CDR2: SGHVS and FNYEAQ. The CDR3 loop reads CASSLALDTEAFF.

This chain uses TRBV7-6 with TRBJ1-2. Germline CDR1 reads SGHVS; CDR2 reads FNYEAQ. CDR3 length: 14 amino acids. The CDR3 sequence is CASSLGARSYGYTF.

This chain joins TRBV12-3 or TRBV12-4 and TRBJ1-2; TCRdb outputs TRBD1, but without DNA this stays unchecked. This CDR3 has 15 residues. The CDR3 is CASSFGVRQGGGYTF.

The V and J genes are TRBV19 and TRBJ1-5; without DNA, the TCRdb call of TRBD1 cannot be checked. CDR1 and CDR2 from the germline V gene are LNHDA and SQIVND (reference sequence). This CDR3 comprises 14 residues. The CDR3 loop is CASSIKSRDQPQHF.

This chain connects TRBV20-1 to TRBJ2-5; TCRdb reports TRBD1, a call that lacks DNA to check it against. The germline CDR1 and CDR2 sequences are DFQATT and SNEGSKA (reference sequence). CDR3 length: 15 amino acids. This chain's CDR3 is CSASGGGRLQETQYF.

The chain combines TRBV25-1 with TRBJ1-1; checking the TCRdb D call of TRBD1 is not possible without DNA. The CDR3 consists of 15 residues. Germline CDR1 MGHDK, CDR2 SYGVNS. CDR3 in amino acids: CASRPEGQPNTEAFF.

The chain combines TRBV5-6 with TRBJ2-7. This CDR3 is built from 13 residues. The germline V gene has CDR1 SGHDT and CDR2 YYEEEE. CDR3 protein: CASSFIQDYEQYF.

The chain links TRBV6-1 to TRBJ2-3; TCRdb's D call of TRBD2 is untestable without DNA. Germline CDR1 is MNHNS and CDR2 is SASEGT. The CDR3 consists of 16 residues. The CDR3 loop reads CASRTLLSGGRGTQYF.

J is TRBJ2-7 and V is TRBV10-3. The germline V gene encodes CDR1 ENHRY and CDR2 SYGVKD. CDR3 length: 11 residues. CDR3 residues: CAIQVVHEQYF.

CDR3 in amino acids: CASDPLGGTGELFF. The chain is built from TRBV2 and TRBJ2-2; TCRdb gives TRBD2 as the D gene, but with no DNA this cannot be confirmed. Germline V gives CDR1 SNHLY, CDR2 FYNNEI. The CDR3 spans 14 residues.

The rearrangement uses TRBV5-1 and TRBJ2-5; TCRdb lists TRBD1, though no DNA is available to test this call. The CDR3 runs 17 residues. Germline CDR1 is SGHRS and CDR2 is YFSETQ. The CDR3 here is CASSLGQGARIGETQYF. The full variable domain, its missing parts supplied by reference TRBV5-1 and TRBJ2-5, is KAGVTQTPRYLIKTRGQQVTLSCSPISGHRSVSWYQQTPGQGLQFLFEYFSETQRNKGNFPGRFSGRQFSNSRSEMNVSTLELGDSALYLCASSLGQGARIGETQYFGPGTRLLVL.

V gene TRBV19 combines with J gene TRBJ1-1; TCRdb's D call, TRBD1, is unchecked because there is no DNA. The CDR3 totals 13 residues. The germline gives CDR1 LNHDA, CDR2 SQIVND (reference sequence). The CDR3 loop reads CASRGQDAFEAFF.

This chain uses TRBV4-2 with TRBJ2-2; without DNA, the TCRdb call of TRBD1 cannot be checked. CDR3 length equals 17 residues. Per the germline V gene, CDR1 is LGHNA and CDR2 is YNFKEQ. CDR3 sequence: CASSHGGGGANTGELFF.

The chain employs TRBV20-1 and TRBJ1-1; TCRdb selects TRBD1, and the lack of DNA leaves this call unchecked. Germline V lookup: CDR1 DFQATT, CDR2 SNEGSKA (reference sequence). The CDR3 totals 13 residues. CDR3 sequence: CSAPLWGSTEAFF.

The V gene is TRBV5-1, the J gene TRBJ2-1; TCRdb names TRBD2, which stays unverified in the absence of DNA. Germline V gene sequence: CDR1 SGHRS, CDR2 YFSETQ. This CDR3 is 11 amino acids long. CDR3 in amino acids: CASAWGGEQFF.

The CDR3 sequence is CASSDGGRFLGQYF. The V gene is TRBV25-1, the J gene TRBJ2-5; without DNA, the TCRdb call of TRBD1 cannot be checked. The germline CDR1 and CDR2 sequences are MGHDK and SYGVNS. The CDR3 contains 14 residues.

This CDR3 reads CATAGYSGNTIYF. This chain joins TRBV6-6 and TRBJ1-3. This CDR3 is built from 13 residues. Germline values: CDR1 MNHNY, CDR2 SVGAGI (reference sequence).

This sequence joins TRBV6-2 or TRBV6-3 and TRBJ2-3. Germline CDR1 reads MNHEY; CDR2 reads SVGEGT. The CDR3 totals 13 residues. CDR3 residues: CASSGQLTDTQYF.

The chain combines TRBV20-1 with TRBJ2-5; checking the TCRdb D call of TRBD1 is not possible without DNA. The germline gives CDR1 DFQATT, CDR2 SNEGSKA (reference sequence). This CDR3 is 13 amino acids long. The CDR3 reads CSAIAGTEETQYF.

The V and J genes are TRBV6-1 and TRBJ2-7; the D call of TRBD1 rests on TCRdb alone, since no DNA is present to check it. The CDR3 covers 12 residues. CDR1 is MNHNS, CDR2 SASEGT, per germline. The CDR3 is CASSEWDNQKYF.

V gene TRBV2 combines with J gene TRBJ1-2; no DNA is available, so the TRBD1 call from TCRdb remains unchecked. The CDR3 consists of 14 residues. Germline V gene data show CDR1 as SNHLY and CDR2 as FYNNEI. The CDR3 protein is CASSPSRTGNGYTF.

The chain has TRBV7-2 and TRBJ2-7; TCRdb selects TRBD2, and the lack of DNA leaves this call unchecked. Germline V gene data show CDR1 as SGHTA and CDR2 as FQGNSA. The CDR3 is 19 residues long. The CDR3 region is CASSLARGRLAGASYEQYF.

The rearrangement links TRBV12-3 or TRBV12-4 to TRBJ2-7; checking the TCRdb D call of TRBD1 is not possible without DNA. This CDR3 is built from 14 residues. The CDR3 here is CASSQRHRGDEQYF.

J is TRBJ2-7 and V is TRBV7-9; TCRdb's assignment of TRBD2 cannot be checked, as there is no DNA. This CDR3 has 14 amino acids. Germline CDR1 and CDR2: SEHNR and FQNEAQ (reference sequence). This chain's CDR3 is CAIGTASHSYEQYF.

V and J are TRBV12-2 and TRBJ2-1. TRBV12-2 is designated a pseudogene. The CDR3 runs 13 residues. This CDR3 reads CASRMVYGDEQFF.

The chain joins TRBV4-2 to TRBJ2-7; with no DNA, the TCRdb D assignment of TRBD2 cannot be verified. The CDR3 loop spans 18 amino acids. Germline assignment: CDR1 LGHNA and CDR2 YNFKEQ. CDR3: CASSQKVASGGDSYEQYF.

The CDR3 is CASSLFGAVAGDTQYF. This chain connects TRBV3-1 to TRBJ2-3; TCRdb gives TRBD2 as the D gene, but with no DNA this cannot be confirmed. Germline CDR1 LGHDT, CDR2 YNNKEL (reference sequence). The length of the CDR3 is 16 residues.

The V and J genes are TRBV14 and TRBJ2-3; TCRdb calls TRBD1, which cannot be checked without DNA. The CDR3 contains 16 residues. The germline gives CDR1 SGHDN, CDR2 FVKESK. CDR3 sequence reads: CASSADRTGSTDTQYF.